This T cell receptor beta chain was recovered during a study of beta chain features in type 1 diabetes. Study overall: The patients were much like the healthy donors in age, gender and cell yields. Sorted cells examined across all samples numbered 107,917,701.

As for this clone: Its target is not known.

Expressed TCRB transcripts were sequenced after all isolated RNA was converted to cDNA. There were around 3.5 million reads on average in the naive, central memory and regulatory T cell samples. The method was immunoSEQ multiplex PCR; TCRdb's version includes in-frame clones alone and lacks a portion of them. The table lists 600,000 to 750,000 clones, approximately 13% of them singletons, with roughly 0.11% in the top ten. Broader study findings: Among all four CD4+ subsets, Type 1 diabetes patients had TCRB CDR3s that were moderately but significantly shorter.

V lost 0 bases and J lost 1, with 4 bases in between. This CDR3 has 14 amino acids. The germline V gene has CDR1 SGDLS and CDR2 YYNGEE. This TCR came from a man aged 25-45 years with type 1 diabetes. This chain uses TRBV9 with TRBJ1-4; D unclear. The sample was naive CD4+ T cells from blood. This CDR3 reads CASSVEGTNEKLFF. In DNA form, the CDR3 reads TGTGCCAGCAGCGTAGAGGGAACTAATGAAAAACTGTTTTTT. Full variable domain (missing parts from reference TRBV9 and TRBJ1-4): DSGVTQTPKHLITATGQRVTLRCSPRSGDLSVYWYQQSLDQGLQFLIQYYNGEERAKGNILERFSAQQFPDLHSELNLSSLELGDSALYFCASSVEGTNEKLFFGSGTQLSVL.